The present T cell receptor beta chain was sequenced within a study of low-dose radiotherapy and immunotherapy resistance in tumors. As for time point: before trial treatment. The donors' regimen was nivolumab, ipilimumab, aspirin, low-dose cyclophosphamide and low-dose radiotherapy. Patients deemed eligible presented with advanced solid tumors lacking tumor-infiltrating lymphocytes. Trimming removed 4 bases from V and 0 bases from J; junction bases left unmatched: 14. Germline V CDR1 and CDR2: LGHNA, YNFKEQ. This CDR3 contains 21 residues. This clonotype was detected many times. With TRAV- and TRBV-specific primers, first-strand cDNA was made, covering the alpha and beta chains. It was with a constant-region primer and a V-primer adapter that TCRs were amplified over about 20 PCR cycles. TCRdb itself ran the reads through MiXCR, one entry per CDR3 protein. The sample lists around 68,000 distinct CDR3 sequences, 26% occurring once.

The chain combines TRBV4-2 with TRBJ2-1; 14 nucleotides align to TRBD2. The TCR was taken from a male donor with rectosigmoid adenocarcinoma. The sample here was PBMCs, taken before treatment. As DNA, the CDR3 is TGTGCCAGCAGCCCAACTCCGGGACTAGCGGGGGCGACGAGCTCCTACAATGAGCAGTTCTTC. This translates into CASSPTPGLAGATSSYNEQFF.